The rows below give T cell receptor beta chains drawn from one sample of a study of blood T cell repertoires in COVID-19. The assay was immunoSEQ multiplex PCR, and TCRdb's table has in-frame clones only and misses some. The sample carries around 270,000 clones, 85% to 90% recorded once. Sequencing was performed on peripheral blood. The receptors were gathered from a woman aged 55-70 years with COVID-19, enrolled during active disease. Both conserved end residues are part of each CDR3. The order of the fields is clone size, J gene, D gene, V gene, CDR3 protein, CDR3 DNA. The D gene is left open where the match is weak. Size values are once, few and many counts, or a class for expanded clones, and some rows have none.

clone size: -; J gene: TRBJ1-1; D gene: -; V gene: TRBV5-4; CDR3 protein: CASSLAGGRTEAFF; CDR3 DNA: TGTGCCAGCAGCTTGGCCGGGGGGAGAACTGAAGCTTTCTTT
clone size: -; J gene: TRBJ2-1; D gene: TRBD2; V gene: TRBV2; CDR3 protein: CASSGSGGEVSYNEQFF; CDR3 DNA: TGTGCCAGCAGTGGGTCCGGGGGGGAGGTTAGCTACAATGAGCAGTTCTTC
clone size: -; J gene: TRBJ1-1; D gene: -; V gene: TRBV19; CDR3 protein: CASSPNRNTEAFF; CDR3 DNA: TGTGCCAGTAGTCCCAACAGGAACACTGAAGCTTTCTTT
clone size: -; J gene: TRBJ2-2; D gene: -; V gene: TRBV19; CDR3 protein: CASRTLQGSYTGELFF; CDR3 DNA: TGTGCCAGTAGGACCCTACAGGGTTCGTACACCGGGGAGCTGTTTTTT
clone size: once; J gene: TRBJ2-1; D gene: TRBD2; V gene: TRBV19; CDR3 protein: CASSSTSGRNEQFF; CDR3 DNA: TGTGCCAGTAGTTCAACTAGCGGGAGAAATGAGCAGTTCTTC
clone size: -; J gene: TRBJ2-2; D gene: TRBD2; V gene: TRBV3-1/TRBV3-2; CDR3 protein: CASRRGGGPDTGELFF; CDR3 DNA: TGTGCCAGCAGACGGGGGGGAGGGCCGGACACCGGGGAGCTGTTTTTT
clone size: -; J gene: TRBJ2-2; D gene: -; V gene: TRBV4-3; CDR3 protein: CASSQEYRGNPNTGELFF; CDR3 DNA: TGCGCCAGCAGCCAAGAGTATCGAGGGAACCCGAACACCGGGGAGCTGTTTTTT
clone size: -; J gene: TRBJ2-3; D gene: -; V gene: TRBV5-5; CDR3 protein: CASSRGTDIDTQYF; CDR3 DNA: TGTGCCAGCAGCCGCGGGACAGATATAGATACGCAGTATTTT
clone size: once; J gene: TRBJ1-4; D gene: TRBD1; V gene: TRBV7-9; CDR3 protein: CASSPRTGANGEKLFF; CDR3 DNA: TGTGCCAGCAGCCCACGGACAGGGGCTAACGGTGAAAAACTGTTTTTT
clone size: -; J gene: TRBJ2-5; D gene: TRBD1; V gene: TRBV29-1; CDR3 protein: CSVATGMRETQYF; CDR3 DNA: TGCAGCGTCGCGACAGGGATGCGAGAGACCCAGTACTTC
clone size: few; J gene: TRBJ1-5; D gene: -; V gene: TRBV29-1; CDR3 protein: CSVAQGPNQPQHF; CDR3 DNA: TGCAGCGTTGCACAGGGCCCCAATCAGCCCCAGCATTTT
clone size: -; J gene: TRBJ2-2; D gene: TRBD2; V gene: TRBV2; CDR3 protein: CASSIRGTSGTNTGELFF; CDR3 DNA: TGTGCCAGCAGTATCCGCGGGACTAGCGGGACGAACACCGGGGAGCTGTTTTTT
clone size: once; J gene: TRBJ2-5; D gene: -; V gene: TRBV5-6; CDR3 protein: CASSSWVGGETQYF; CDR3 DNA: TGTGCCAGCAGCTCCTGGGTGGGAGGAGAGACCCAGTACTTC
clone size: -; J gene: TRBJ2-3; D gene: TRBD2; V gene: TRBV29-1; CDR3 protein: CSAQGLPDTQYF; CDR3 DNA: TGCAGCGCCCAGGGACTACCAGATACGCAGTATTTT
clone size: -; J gene: TRBJ2-7; D gene: TRBD1; V gene: TRBV29-1; CDR3 protein: CSVEDTGGGPGYEQYF; CDR3 DNA: TGCAGCGTTGAAGACACAGGGGGCGGACCCGGCTACGAGCAGTACTTC
clone size: -; J gene: TRBJ1-2; D gene: -; V gene: TRBV5-5; CDR3 protein: CASSLVPAGNYGYTF; CDR3 DNA: TGTGCCAGCAGCTTGGTTCCGGCAGGGAACTATGGCTACACCTTC
clone size: -; J gene: TRBJ1-4; D gene: TRBD1; V gene: TRBV25-1; CDR3 protein: CASSPGQGEEKLFF; CDR3 DNA: TGTGCCAGCAGCCCAGGACAGGGAGAAGAAAAACTGTTTTTT
clone size: -; J gene: TRBJ2-7; D gene: -; V gene: TRBV5-1; CDR3 protein: CASSPLGGSSYEQYF; CDR3 DNA: TGCGCCAGCAGCCCTCTAGGTGGTAGCTCCTACGAGCAGTACTTC
clone size: -; J gene: TRBJ1-2; D gene: -; V gene: TRBV9; CDR3 protein: CASSPTQAIYGYTF; CDR3 DNA: TGTGCCAGCAGCCCTACACAGGCGATCTATGGCTACACCTTC
clone size: -; J gene: TRBJ1-5; D gene: TRBD1; V gene: TRBV19; CDR3 protein: CASSTRPAGTGINQPQHF; CDR3 DNA: TGTGCCAGTAGTACTCGTCCAGCAGGGACAGGGATCAATCAGCCCCAGCATTTT
clone size: -; J gene: TRBJ2-3; D gene: TRBD1; V gene: TRBV7-2; CDR3 protein: CAGSLTGQVSTDTQYF; CDR3 DNA: TGTGCCGGCAGCTTAACGGGACAGGTCAGCACAGATACGCAGTATTTT